This T cell receptor beta chain was retrieved from a study of cytomegalovirus exposure and HLA in healthy donors (TCRdb year 2017). As for the study more broadly: According to an earlier analysis of around 600 of the donors, some 170 million T cells yielded 90 million to 130 million unique TCR beta sequences and less than 300 Gb of sequence data. About five DR-DQ haplotypes were treated as single units for association and clustering because of strong linkage in the cohort. Typing coverage varied by locus: roughly 629-630 donors for A, B, C, DRB1 and DQB1; around 560 for DQA1; more than 600 for DPA1; some 470 for DPB1. HLA typing included class I and class II loci at four-digit resolution. All discovery cohort repertoires had been generated using a single sequencing platform. Across some 400 genotyped donors of the cohort, an average of about 240,000 unique TCR beta nucleotide sequences per donor were sequenced, and around 19% of those sequences were non-productive. Donor age, sex, ethnicity and CMV serostatus were compiled together with the repertoire data. The aim of the study was to test whether cataloging public T cell receptors could identify signatures of past pathogen exposure. Approximately 310 gigabases of sequencing data and tens of millions of unique TCR sequences were included in an early release covering about 600 HLA-typed donors. A later genetic analysis took genome-wide SNP genotypes for about 55% of the 666 donors and used that subset as a discovery cohort. In an earlier analysis of around 540 of the donors, high-throughput TCR beta sequencing was used to judge whether each TCR beta V gene segment behaved as functional or pseudogenic. The study profiled the T cell repertoires of hundreds of subjects by immunosequencing and related them to cytomegalovirus serostatus. High-throughput TCR immunosequencing, statistical association of individual TCRs with disease status, and machine learning were combined to predict cytomegalovirus infection status. In addition to the first cohort of 650 to 750 subjects, a separate validation cohort of around 110 different subjects was used. In the later analysis, no new phenotypic data were used to find candidate immune exposures; instead, reliance was placed on TCR beta sequences and their occurrence across donors. Of the roughly 390 genotyped donors, approximately 80% fell in the genetic ancestry cluster associated with self-reported Caucasian donors. In a later analysis, previously published TCR beta repertoires from roughly 710 donors were re-analyzed and high-resolution HLA genotyping was added so that TCR occurrence patterns could be studied. The paper's findings and limits, for the study overall: In a later analysis, the rate of TCR association differed among HLA loci, with DRB1 alleles having the most associated TCRs and HLA-C alleles having the fewest. Most CMV-associated TCR beta chains appeared to be HLA-restricted in a later analysis, and the HLA associations seemed to be driven largely by CMV exposure. Several of the top co-occurrence clusters appeared to be linked to parvovirus B19, influenza, CMV and Epstein-Barr virus, according to a later analysis. Immune exposure information for the cohort was limited to CMV serostatus. Presence/absence analyses assumed roughly uniform sequencing depth across donors, an assumption that may not hold. Only TCR beta chains were sequenced in this cohort, and the absence of alpha or paired-chain data limited detectable features. Because HLA typing was unavailable for some donors at each locus, only the typed subset was used in association tests. The classifier was reported to diagnose cytomegalovirus status with high specificity and sensitivity in both the original and validation cohorts. According to the authors, the approach could potentially be generalized to other disease states and immunological phenotypes. Correlated functional status among segregating V segments might be attributable to linkage disequilibrium, but an unknown experimental factor could not be ruled out. Compared with equally common non-associated chains, HLA-associated TCR beta chains in a later analysis were more clonally expanded and had lower generation probabilities. In vitro tests confirmed that a few of the cytomegalovirus-associated TCR beta chains recognize cytomegalovirus antigens. Because counts were too low, roughly 16 rarely observed V segments, including chromosome 9 orphons, were excluded from the earlier analysis of roughly 580 of the donors. A later genetic analysis associated a missense DCLRE1C variant with V-gene and J-gene trimming of TCR beta chains, and an independent cohort replicated the association. A further reported finding was that TCR beta sequences accurately predicted the HLA-A and HLA-B alleles for most subjects in the first cohort. Specific HLA alleles were associated with roughly 17,000 TCR beta sequences at a false discovery rate of 0.05 in a later analysis. While some public TCRs were present in many individuals, most TCR sequences turned up only very rarely across donors. Assigning TCR associations to individual alleles was difficult when HLA alleles, especially DR and DQ, strongly co-occurred. A cluster of highly shared sequence variants was judged likely to be a technical artifact of the sequencing pipeline. An earlier analysis of approximately 570 of the donors showed that most TCR beta V segments appeared in productive rearrangements either about 87% or about 30% of the time, which broadly matched IMGT annotations. Compared with the 666-donor mean, donors in an Asian-associated ancestry cluster had fewer N-insertions in productive TCRs, according to a later genetic analysis. Some IMGT-functional V segments, including TRBV6-2 and TRBV6-3, could not be told apart with the 87-base-pair reads, so those segments were excluded. The study gave a list of under 200 TCR beta chains associated with cytomegalovirus.

V is shortened by 5 bases, J by 0 bases, and the region joining them spans 17 bases. The CDR3 holds 18 amino acids from the cysteine to the phenylalanine. Of all the DNA, just the CDR3 is kept, 54 bases in frame from base 1. For CDR1 and CDR2, the germline V gene lists SGHVS and FNYEAQ. About this clone: It lacks a known antigen. Nothing much larger sits one base from this clone, and base qualities are not available.

The cohort was made up of 500 to 800 healthy bone marrow donors. Cohort members were all nominally healthy when sampled, although unrecorded immune exposures were likely present. The donor was CMV seropositive and was included in the group of approximately 310 seropositive cohort members. A peripheral blood sample was provided by each donor, and peripheral blood mononuclear cells were used for TCR beta sequencing. The Qiagen DNeasy Blood Extraction Kit was used to extract genomic DNA from the blood cell samples. Library construction relied on the immunoSEQ multiplex PCR assay. A mixture of 60 forward primers for TCR Vbeta segments and 13 reverse primers for TCR Jbeta segments was used in the multiplex PCR. The CDR3 region of rearranged TCR beta genes was amplified from genomic DNA by a multiplex PCR assay. On the Illumina HiSeq System, the amplified TCR beta libraries were sequenced as 87-base-pair reads. The study's processing was this. A later analysis tallied around 82 million unique TCR beta chains across the 666 repertoires, and approximately 11 million of those chains were shared by two or more donors. Raw reads were error-corrected and collapsed into unique sequences with a nearest-neighbor algorithm that merged closely related sequences to remove PCR and sequencing errors. To assign V, D and J gene segments, CDR3 sequences were aligned to IMGT reference sequences. For a sequence to be retained, at least a six-nucleotide match to both a V gene segment and a J gene segment was required. A rearrangement counted as productive if the CDR3 had no stop codons and remained in frame with V and J, and every other rearrangement counted as non-productive. Following IMGT convention, CDR3 was defined as the stretch from the second conserved V-encoded cysteine to the conserved J-encoded phenylalanine. Sequences without an unambiguous match to a single V gene segment were excluded from the earlier analysis of almost 600 of the donors. In an earlier analysis of 587 of the donors, V segments were called functional above 56.7% productive rearrangements and were called segregating when the between-donor standard deviation exceeded 5%. To diagnose cytomegalovirus status from the catalog of TCR beta chain sequences, a statistical classification framework was built. In a later analysis, V and J genes were assigned by comparing TCR nucleotide sequences against IMGT/GENE-DB human TR gene sequences. In a later analysis, CDR3 sequences and most-parsimonious VDJ recombination scenarios were assigned using the TCRdist pipeline. In a later analysis, each TCR beta chain was defined by its CDR3 amino acid sequence together with its V-gene family, and reads lacking a unique V-gene family were excluded. To address suspected cross-contamination and a sequencing artifact, a later analysis removed 550 to 750 highly shared, low-generation-probability nucleotide sequences. In a later analysis, a clonal expansion index for each public chain was calculated from normalized within-repertoire ranks of inferred template counts. A later analysis computed generation probabilities with a VDJ recombination model fitted to out-of-frame rearrangements, and checked the results against IGoR. A later analysis scored TCR-TCR, TCR-HLA and TCR-CMV co-occurrence with hypergeometric tests, applying a repertoire-size bias correction to TCR pairs. A later analysis estimated false discovery rates by permuting HLA or CMV assignments 20 times. In a later analysis, co-occurring TCRs were grouped using DBSCAN, with TCRdist sequence similarity added in when clustering inside HLA-allele-positive subsets. Co-occurrence clustering excluded repertoires with fewer than 30,000 or more than 120,000 public chains, plus five with anomalous nucleotide sharing. Not all clones reach the TCRdb copy of this immuneACCESS table, which keeps in-frame sequences only. Checked studies attribute under half of the gap to unresolved V genes and leave the rest unexplained. D and trimming were read from the DNA, whereas the V and J calls and clone size are those reported in that table. Within this sample are some 110,000 clones, with under 80% of them counted one time only. The top ten constitute around 10% of the sample.

The source of this sequence is a woman aged 45-60 years in good health and CMV-seropositive. Sequenced sample: PBMCs. The chain is encoded by TRBV7-6 joined to TRBJ2-6; tentative D gene TRBD2, with 5 bases matching. The DNA reads TGTGCCAGCAGCCCTCGGCCGGAGGTGGGCTCTGGGGCCAACGTCCTGACTTTC. Its protein is CASSPRPEVGSGANVLTF.